This T cell receptor beta chain was recorded in a study of T cells in Graves' hyperthyroidism and ophthalmopathy. Study observations and caveats: Blood shared most expanded thyroid clonotypes above 0.001.

RNA transcripts provided the source from which TCR beta CDR3 regions were amplified. An initial round of RT-PCR targeting the TCR CDR3 relied on the HTBI primer set. One entry per CDR3 protein, called by TCRdb with MiXCR from the multiplex PCR reads. Among 250,000 to 300,000 distinct CDR3 sequences, roughly 18% were seen once, and the ten largest hold under 45%. J gave up 4 bases and V 5 bases, and 2 bases lay outside the gene matches. The CDR3 loop spans 13 amino acids. The V gene's germline CDR1 is SGHAT and CDR2 FQNNGV. A word on this clonotype: Its specificity is unknown.

Used for diagnoses were clinical symptoms, serum thyroxine and TRAb, thyroid ultrasound and orbital computed tomography. The PBMCs were taken from approximately 9.7 ml of fresh peripheral blood. The TCR sequence derives from a man between 45 and 60 years old with Graves' ophthalmopathy. Source material: blood. The V call is TRBV11-2, the J call TRBJ1-5; 7 bases align to TRBD1. The CDR3 region is CASSQDRNQPQHF. The CDR3 DNA follows: TGTGCCAGCAGCCAGGACAGGAATCAGCCCCAGCATTTT. The full variable domain, its missing parts supplied by reference TRBV11-2 and TRBJ1-5, is EAGVAQSPRYKIIEKRQSVAFWCNPISGHATLYWYQQILGQGPKLLIQFQNNGVVDDSQLPKDRFSAERLKGVDSTLKIQPAKLEDSAVYLCASSQDRNQPQHFGDGTRLSIL.